The 11 T cell receptor beta chains below come from one sample, sequenced in a study of T cells expressing NK-cell markers (dated by TCRdb to 2020 to 2021). Receptors were amplified or captured by 5' RACE. Sequencing relied on an Illumina HiSeq 2000. TCRdb reprocessed the reads, reporting each CDR3 protein sequence once and no DNA. The sample's own table lists 350,000 to 450,000 distinct CDR3 sequences. The ten largest clones represent 5.2% of the sample. Material: blood T cells: a sorted CD56 or NKG2C T cell subset, CD4+ or CD8+ T cells, or bulk PBMC T cells (not recorded which). The source is a man aged 18-75 years in good health.

The chain couples TRBV6-5 to TRBJ2-1. The germline CDR1 and CDR2 sequences are MNHEY and SVGAGI. The CDR3 consists of 12 residues. The CDR3 reads CASSYSWDEQFF.

The chain recombines TRBV30 with TRBJ1-2; the D call from TCRdb, TRBD1, cannot be confirmed without DNA. The CDR3 covers 14 residues. CDR1 is GTSNPN and CDR2 is SVGIG in the germline V gene (reference sequence). CDR3 sequence: CAWSLGGSNYGYTF. Filled out from reference TRBV30 and TRBJ1-2, the complete variable domain reads SQTIHQWPATLVQPVGSPLSLECTVEGTSNPNLYWYRQAAGRGLQLLFYSVGIGQISSEVPQNLSASRPQDRQFILSSKKLLLSDSGFYLCAWSLGGSNYGYTFGSGTRLTVV.

The chain carries TRBV18 and TRBJ2-7; TCRdb selects TRBD1, and the lack of DNA leaves this call unchecked. Germline V gene lookup returns CDR1 KGHSH and CDR2 LQKENI. The CDR3 runs 13 residues. The CDR3 here is CASSPTGTGEQYF.

The gene calls are TRBV10-3 and TRBJ2-7; without DNA, the TCRdb call of TRBD1 cannot be checked. Germline V gene data show CDR1 as ENHRY and CDR2 as SYGVKD. The CDR3 contains 13 residues. The CDR3 is CATWTGAIGEQYF.

V is TRBV25-1 and J is TRBJ2-3. The CDR3 runs 13 residues. CDR1 is MGHDK, CDR2 SYGVNS, per germline. CDR3 loop: CASSESGFGTQYF.

The chain has TRBV10-3 and TRBJ2-3; lacking DNA, the TRBD1 call made by TCRdb goes unchecked. Germline V gene data show CDR1 as ENHRY and CDR2 as SYGVKD. This CDR3 is 15 amino acids long. CDR3 loop: CAISHGTGWADTQYF.

This chain joins TRBV12-5 and TRBJ2-1; TCRdb lists TRBD2, though no DNA is available to test this call. The germline V gene encodes CDR1 LGHNT and CDR2 FRNRAP. The CDR3 is made up of 16 amino acids. The CDR3 protein is CASAKGLAGINNEQFF.

The chain combines TRBV10-1 with TRBJ2-2; as DNA is missing, the TRBD2 call by TCRdb cannot be tested. In germline, CDR1 is WNHNN, CDR2 SYGVQD (reference sequence). The CDR3 is 18 amino acids. This CDR3 is CASSDRGLAGLNTGELFF.

The CDR3 region is CASSPLTGLPEAFF. This chain connects TRBV6-1 to TRBJ1-1. Germline V lookup: CDR1 MNHNS, CDR2 SASEGT. The CDR3 is 14 residues long.

The chain employs TRBV20-1 and TRBJ2-1; TCRdb gives TRBD1 as the D gene, but with no DNA this cannot be confirmed. This CDR3 is 13 amino acids long. In germline, CDR1 is DFQATT, CDR2 SNEGSKA (reference sequence). This CDR3 reads CRSLQGANYEQFF.

This chain's CDR3 is CATSRGTGRGGGYGYTF. This chain links TRBV15 with TRBJ1-2; TCRdb's D gene call, TRBD1, goes unchecked for lack of DNA. There are 17 residues in the CDR3. Germline CDR1 LNHNV, CDR2 YYDKDF (reference sequence).